The rows below give T cell receptor beta chains drawn from one sample of a study of cytomegalovirus exposure and HLA in healthy donors. Data came from immunoSEQ multiplex PCR; TCRdb stores just in-frame clones and leaves some out. The repertoire includes 170,000 or so clones, about 80% of them detected once, and around 2.8% sits in the top ten. The sequenced sample consisted of PBMCs. All receptors derive from a woman aged 18-29 years in good health and CMV-seropositive. The CDR3 runs from the conserved cysteine through the conserved F or W. D genes are given only for firm matches. Clone size, where shown, is once, few, many, or a class for clones that have expanded.

j_gene	d_gene	abundance	v_gene	CDR3aa	CDR3nt
TRBJ2-1	.	.	TRBV5-1	CASSSPRGSYNEQFF	TGCGCCAGCAGCTCCCCAAGGGGGAGTTACAATGAGCAGTTCTTC
TRBJ2-4	.	.	TRBV28	CASSAGSLGIQYF	TGTGCCAGCAGTGCAGGGTCTTTGGGCATTCAGTACTTC
TRBJ1-3	.	.	TRBV19	CASSDYSGNTIYF	TGTGCCAGTTCGGACTACTCTGGAAACACCATATATTTT
TRBJ1-1	.	.	TRBV19	CASTVTQVNTEAFF	TGTGCCAGTACCGTTACCCAGGTCAACACTGAAGCTTTCTTT
TRBJ1-5	TRBD1	.	TRBV6-1	CASSGTAGTAFNQPQHF	TGTGCCAGCAGTGGCACTGCCGGGACAGCTTTCAATCAGCCCCAGCATTTT
TRBJ1-6	.	.	TRBV5-6	CASREGRGGLSSPLHF	TGTGCCAGCAGAGAGGGACGCGGGGGGTTAAGTTCACCCCTCCACTTT
TRBJ1-5	TRBD1	.	TRBV19	CASKTGGFGENQPQHF	TGTGCCAGTAAAACAGGGGGTTTTGGGGAAAATCAGCCCCAGCATTTT
TRBJ2-6	.	once	TRBV9	CASSVRSGANVLTF	TGTGCCAGCAGCGTGCGATCTGGGGCCAACGTCCTGACTTTC
TRBJ1-2	TRBD1	.	TRBV10-3	CAISAQGADYGYTF	TGTGCCATCAGTGCTCAGGGGGCGGACTATGGCTACACCTTC
TRBJ1-2	.	.	TRBV2	CASSGEGGYTF	TGTGCCAGCTCTGGGGAGGGGGGCTACACCTTC
TRBJ1-3	TRBD1	.	TRBV7-9	CASSPLGQGGNTIYF	TGTGCCAGCAGTCCCCTGGGACAGGGAGGAAACACCATATATTTT
TRBJ2-7	TRBD2	.	TRBV28	CASSLYWGGILYEQYF	TGTGCCAGCAGTTTATATTGGGGGGGTATTCTCTACGAGCAGTACTTC
TRBJ2-2	TRBD1	.	TRBV25-1	CASSESGQPPTGELFF	TGTGCCAGCAGTGAATCGGGACAGCCCCCCACCGGGGAGCTGTTTTTT
TRBJ2-3	TRBD1	.	TRBV5-1	CASRGTEKDTQYF	TGCGCCAGCCGAGGGACAGAAAAAGATACGCAGTATTTT
TRBJ1-1	.	.	TRBV5-1	CASSLARGSNTEAFF	TGCGCCAGCAGCTTGGCTCGGGGTTCGAACACTGAAGCTTTCTTT
TRBJ1-6	.	.	TRBV5-4	CASSLDPSSYNSPLHF	TGTGCCAGCAGCTTGGACCCGAGCTCCTATAATTCACCCCTCCACTTT
TRBJ2-2	TRBD1	once	TRBV11-2	CASRIPGGKNTGELFF	TGTGCCAGCCGAATTCCAGGGGGCAAGAACACCGGGGAGCTGTTTTTT
TRBJ2-7	.	.	TRBV4-2	CASSQAGVTSYEQYF	TGTGCCAGCAGCCAAGCCGGGGTCACCTCCTACGAGCAGTACTTC